One and the same sample provided the 15 T cell receptor beta chains below, sequenced in a study of blood T cell repertoires in COVID-19. The method was immunoSEQ multiplex PCR; TCRdb's version includes in-frame clones alone and lacks a portion of them. This sample yields 90,000 to 100,000 clones, of which around 87% are seen a single time; 15% belongs to the top ten. Sequenced: peripheral blood. These receptors came from a human donor in a cohort sampled during active COVID-19.

V gene TRBV5-6 combines with J gene TRBJ1-1; D gene uncertain. The V and J ends lost 3 bases and 7 bases respectively, with 16 bases between them. Germline V gene lookup returns CDR1 SGHDT and CDR2 YYEEEE. This CDR3 spans 14 amino acids. CDR3 region: CASSYPTAGSEAFF. The CDR3 DNA reads as TGTGCCAGCAGCTACCCCACTGCGGGGAGTGAAGCTTTCTTT.

The chain couples TRBV15 to TRBJ2-2, with TRBD1 matching over 8 bases. In germline, CDR1 is LNHNV, CDR2 YYDKDF (reference sequence). This CDR3 contains 17 residues. J gave up 2 bases and V 8 bases, and 13 bases lay outside the gene matches. The CDR3 reads CATGAGGRRKNTGELFF. The CDR3 DNA is TGTGCCACCGGTGCAGGGGGCAGGCGGAAAAACACCGGGGAGCTGTTTTTT.

This clone occurred once. The chain recombines TRBV6-6 with TRBJ2-5; tentatively, D is TRBD2 (5 bases). Trimming stripped 4 bases from V and 0 bases from J, with 9 bases between. Germline CDR1 MNHNY, CDR2 SVGAGI (reference sequence). The length of the CDR3 is 14 residues. CDR3 bases: TGTGCCAGCAGTTTCCCGGAGGACCAAGAGACCCAGTACTTC. It encodes CASSFPEDQETQYF.

The V gene is TRBV9, the J gene TRBJ2-7; D possibly corresponds to TRBD2 (5 bases). V lost 0 bases to trimming and J lost 7 bases, with 11 bases between them. CDR1 and CDR2 (germline): SGDLS, YYNGEE. This CDR3 has 13 residues. The CDR3 coding sequence is TGTGCCAGCAGCGTAGACGCTAGCTGGGAGCAGTACTTC. Its translation: CASSVDASWEQYF.

The rearrangement joins TRBV7-6 to TRBJ2-7; no reliable D call. CDR1 SGHVS and CDR2 FNYEAQ come from the germline V gene. V was cut by 5 bases and J by 2 bases, with 7 bases left in between. This CDR3 comprises 12 residues. As DNA, the CDR3 is TGTGCCAGCAGCCTCGACACCTACGAGCAGTACTTC. It is translated as CASSLDTYEQYF.

The chain couples TRBV10-3 to TRBJ2-1, with 9 bases matching TRBD2. This CDR3 is built from 14 residues. Per germline, CDR1 ENHRY and CDR2 SYGVKD. With V trimmed by 8 bases and J by 6 bases, 8 bases remained unmatched. The CDR3: CAIQRASGINEQFF. The CDR3 DNA follows: TGTGCCATCCAGAGGGCTAGCGGGATCAATGAGCAGTTCTTC.

The V and J genes are TRBV5-1 and TRBJ1-2, with 8 nucleotides matching TRBD1. With V trimmed by 4 bases and J by 6 bases, 11 bases remained unmatched. Germline CDR1 reads SGHRS; CDR2 reads YFSETQ. This CDR3 contains 15 residues. CDR3 region: CASSPTGASEDGYTF. DNA for the CDR3: TGCGCCAGCAGCCCGACAGGGGCCTCCGAAGATGGCTACACCTTC.

This chain connects TRBV5-1 to TRBJ1-4, with 9 bases that match TRBD1. Germline CDR1 and CDR2: SGHRS and YFSETQ. Unmatched junction bases numbered 3, after V lost 1 base and J lost 5 bases. The CDR3 spans 15 residues. The DNA for the CDR3 is TGCGCCAGCAGCTTGTCCGGGACAGGGAATGAAAAACTGTTTTTT. As protein: CASSLSGTGNEKLFF.

J is TRBJ2-3 and V is TRBV29-1; 14 nucleotides agree with TRBD2. Germline assignment: CDR1 SQVTM and CDR2 ANQGSEA. The V segment lost 7 bases and the J segment 3 bases; nucleotides outside the gene matches: 15. This CDR3 spans 18 amino acids. The CDR3 here is CSAGGTDGTSGRTDTQYF. The DNA of the CDR3 is TGCAGCGCCGGAGGGACCGATGGGACTAGCGGGAGAACAGATACGCAGTATTTT.

This clone was recorded a few times. The rearrangement uses TRBV4-2 and TRBJ2-7, with 7 bases identical to TRBD1. The CDR3 extends over 14 amino acids. CDR1 and CDR2 (germline): LGHNA, YNFKEQ. V lost 1 base and J lost 4; bases outside the gene matches: 4. The CDR3 coding sequence is TGTGCCAGCAGCCAAGGCAGGGGGTGGTACGAGCAGTACTTC. Translating gives CASSQGRGWYEQYF.

The chain is built from TRBV5-6 and TRBJ2-3, with 7 positions matching TRBD1. Per germline, CDR1 SGHDT and CDR2 YYEEEE. The ends lost 2 bases at V and 0 bases at J; junction bases unmatched: 3. CDR3 length equals 15 residues. CDR3 sequence reads: CASSLGQDSTDTQYF. DNA of the CDR3: TGTGCCAGCAGCTTAGGACAGGATAGCACAGATACGCAGTATTTT.

The V and J genes are TRBV6-5 and TRBJ1-4; perhaps TRBD1 as D (5 bases). V lost 7 bases, J lost 0 bases, and 9 bases lay in between. The CDR3 is 14 amino acids. Germline V CDR1 and CDR2: MNHEY, SVGAGI. The CDR3 protein is CASNQGSTNEKLFF. In DNA, the CDR3 is TGTGCCAGCAATCAGGGTTCAACTAATGAAAAACTGTTTTTT.

V is TRBV2 and J is TRBJ1-5, with TRBD1 matching 7 bases. Germline trimming cut 6 bases from V and 4 bases from J; bases unmatched to any gene: 6. Germline CDR1 reads SNHLY; CDR2 reads FYNNEI. This CDR3 region has 14 residues. This chain's CDR3 is CASSRQGGNQPQHF. The CDR3 DNA is TGTGCCAGCAGCCGACAGGGAGGAAATCAGCCCCAGCATTTT.

This chain connects TRBV5-1 to TRBJ1-6, with D possibly being TRBD1 (6 bases). V lost 0 bases to trimming and J lost 4 bases, with 8 bases between them. This CDR3 is 15 amino acids long. Germline V gene data show CDR1 as SGHRS and CDR2 as YFSETQ. The CDR3 sequence is CASSLDRDYNSPLHF. The CDR3 DNA reads TGCGCCAGCAGCTTGGACAGGGATTATAATTCACCCCTCCACTTT. The complete variable domain, with remaining parts taken from reference TRBV5-1 and TRBJ1-6, reads KAGVTQTPRYLIKTRGQQVTLSCSPISGHRSVSWYQQTPGQGLQFLFEYFSETQRNKGNFPGRFSGRQFSNSRSEMNVSTLELGDSALYLCASSLDRDYNSPLHFGNGTRLTVT.

V and J are TRBV5-6 and TRBJ1-6, with D perhaps TRBD1 (6 bases). CDR3 length: 14 residues. Per germline, CDR1 SGHDT and CDR2 YYEEEE. Deletions cut 3 bases from V and 8 bases from J, with 12 bases between. The CDR3 here is CASSWGGVDSPLHF. The CDR3 region has the DNA TGTGCCAGCAGCTGGGGGGGCGTTGATTCACCCCTCCACTTT.